Described below is a single T cell receptor beta chain sequence and its context. Its binding antigen is unknown. No much larger clone is present one base from it, and per-base qualities are unavailable. The sample is drawn from a study of shared clonotypes between healthy human individuals (TCRdb year 2020). General notes on the study: A few men and two women, aged 18 to 49 years, made up the cohort. For each donor, three plates each were used for CD4 naive and CD4 memory, two plates were used for CD8 naive, and one plate was used for CD8 memory. Per donor, leukapheresis produced somewhere between about 0.94 and 9 billion PBMCs. To estimate repertoire size and how much clonotype sharing occurs between individuals, the study deeply sequenced the blood TCR repertoires of five healthy adults. Libraries were prepared and TCR repertoires were sequenced by different laboratories using diverse techniques, in order to increase sequencing depth and limit assay-specific biases. The paper's findings and limits, for the study overall: Naive subsets generally had larger estimated clonotype richness than memory subsets. Higher generation probabilities were observed for clonotypes shared by all four sorted-subset donors than for non-shared clonotypes. Sampling was limited to blood, and TCR repertoires in tissue likely differ from TCR repertoires in blood. Based on pairwise subsampling, the degree of clonotype sharing among donors was expected to be affected by sequencing depth. Because the study included a small number of donors, the genetic and exposure-history diversity represented was limited. Rarefaction of sorted-subset datasets indicated incomplete sequencing despite the large sequencing depth. When a few donors were compared, the shared fraction of clonotypes was about 5% for naive CD4, around 3.6% for naive CD8, roughly 2.3% for memory CD4, and around 0.37% for memory CD8.

Healthy HIV-negative adults with no recently reported acute infections or vaccinations were included as donors. Every donor was a Caucasian adult living in Nashville, Tennessee, USA. CD4+ T cells were enriched by magnetic negative selection, after which naive cells were positively selected on CD45RA and the negative fraction was taken as the memory subset. Blood was collected by leukapheresis, and PBMCs were isolated by Ficoll-Histopaque density gradient centrifugation and then cryopreserved in liquid nitrogen vapor phase. Purity and quantity of every magnetically sorted T cell population were checked by analytical flow cytometry. From each sorted fraction, genomic DNA was isolated and quantified by UV absorbance on a Nanodrop 2000c. Taken from cysteine to phenylalanine, the CDR3 has 13 residues. Only CDR3 DNA remains: 39 bases, in frame from the first base. CDR1 GTSNPN and CDR2 SVGIG are derived from the germline V gene (reference sequence).

Using the deep immunoSEQ assay, TCR CDR3 regions were amplified from genomic DNA by multiplex PCR. For each cell subset, the extracted genomic DNA was distributed evenly across all wells of several immunoSEQ 96-well plates, and each plate served as one replicate. For sorted subsets, each replicate PCR was loaded with about 0.2 ug genomic DNA, equivalent to 30,000 or so T cell genomes. Purified libraries were quantified with a Qubit 3.0 fluorometer, sized on a Bioanalyzer 2100, and re-quantified with the KAPA Library Quantification kit. A separate single-read 150-cycle Illumina NextSeq 550 flow cell was used to sequence each immunoSEQ 96-well plate. The original pipeline was this. Because only junctional sequences without quality scores were contained in the immunoSEQ output, filtering matching that applied to full-length reads could not be performed. Sequences were annotated with PyIR, a Python wrapper for IgBLAST v1.9, using IMGT germline references to assign V/J genes and CDR3. Reads with weak V/J assignments (E-value above 1e-6), missing CDR3, stop codons, out-of-frame junctions, or ambiguous translated residues were removed. A V3J clonotype was defined by an identical inferred V gene, J gene, and CDR3 amino acid sequence. The percentage overlap between two repertoires was calculated by dividing the number of shared unique clonotypes by the size of the smaller repertoire. Repertoire richness was assessed with RTK rarefaction, the Chao1 estimator, and Recon v2.1 estimates of unobserved clonotypes. OLGA was used to compute generation probabilities for all TCRbeta clonotypes that the gDNA method yielded from a handful of donors. The table was pulled from immuneACCESS by TCRdb, which kept in-frame rearrangements only. Such tables lose some clones; where checked, under half of the loss comes from unresolved V genes, and the rest has no known cause. D and trimming were read from the DNA, whereas the V and J calls and clone size are those reported in that table. The sample profile shows 500,000 or so clones; roughly 95% of them were found once. Clones ranked in the top ten supply about 0.068% of the sample.

This TCR came from a woman younger than 45 in good health. Material for sequencing was naive CD4+ T cells sorted from blood. This specimen's cell subset or site label, per the study, means: CD45RA+ positively selected. The chain is made from TRBV30 and TRBJ2-1, with 11 bases matching TRBD1. The DNA is TGTGCTGCGTCGGACAGGGGGCGCGGTGAGCAGTTCTTC. This yields the protein CAASDRGRGEQFF. This CDR3, with the reference TRBV30 and TRBJ2-1 proteins standing in past its ends, gives the full variable domain SQTIHQWPATLVQPVGSPLSLECTVEGTSNPNLYWYRQAAGRGLQLLFYSVGIGQISSEVPQNLSASRPQDRQFILSSKKLLLSDSGFYLCAASDRGRGEQFFGPGTRLTVL.